This TCR beta chain was observed in a study of immune heterogeneity within non-small cell lung tumors. Study context: Histology included a few squamous cell carcinomas, over 8 non-squamous carcinomas and 1 unspecified tumor. Study-level results: Identical dominant CDR3 beta clonotypes were found repeatedly across the tumor sites of a single patient, and these appeared alongside high-frequency clones that were unique to particular tumor locations. Between one patient and another, high-frequency T-cell receptor beta clonotypes were largely distinct.

Each sample used about 0.55 ug of genomic DNA from bulk tumor tissue. During surgery, several far-apart biopsies were obtained from every primary tumor. Samples came from untreated patients having curative surgery for newly diagnosed non-small cell lung cancer. The donors were patients with newly diagnosed non-small cell lung cancer undergoing curative-intent surgery. Multiplex PCR relied on 32 V and 13 J primers to amplify TCR beta CDR3. TCRdb fed the multiplex PCR reads into MiXCR, producing one record per CDR3 protein. The repertoire holds some 22,000 distinct CDR3 sequences, with around 28% as singletons. To note about this clonotype: What it binds is not known. Possible read error: a much larger clone is one base away.

V lost 7 bases to trimming and J lost 2 bases, with 18 bases between them. The CDR3 consists of 15 residues. Germline assignment: CDR1 SGHNT and CDR2 YENEEA. The chain employs TRBV11-3 and TRBJ2-7; D is perhaps TRBD1 (6 bases). The specimen sequenced was lung tumor tissue. The sequence came from a man aged 40-50 years with non-small cell lung cancer. CDR3 sequence: CASISPSDRTYEQYF. For the CDR3, the DNA is TGTGCCAGCATCTCCCCGTCCGACAGGACCTACGAGCAGTACTTC.